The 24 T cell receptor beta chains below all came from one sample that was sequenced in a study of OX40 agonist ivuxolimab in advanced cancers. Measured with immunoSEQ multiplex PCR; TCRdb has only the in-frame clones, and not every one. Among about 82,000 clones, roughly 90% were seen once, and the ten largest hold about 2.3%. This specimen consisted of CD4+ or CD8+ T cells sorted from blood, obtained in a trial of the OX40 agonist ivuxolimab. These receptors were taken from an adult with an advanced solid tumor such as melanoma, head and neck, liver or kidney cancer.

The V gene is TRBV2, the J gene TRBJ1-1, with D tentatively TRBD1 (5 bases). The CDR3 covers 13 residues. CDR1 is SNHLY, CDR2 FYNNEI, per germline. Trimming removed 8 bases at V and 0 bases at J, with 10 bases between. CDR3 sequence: CASGSTVNTEAFF. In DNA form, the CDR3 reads TGTGCCAGCGGTTCGACAGTGAACACTGAAGCTTTCTTT.

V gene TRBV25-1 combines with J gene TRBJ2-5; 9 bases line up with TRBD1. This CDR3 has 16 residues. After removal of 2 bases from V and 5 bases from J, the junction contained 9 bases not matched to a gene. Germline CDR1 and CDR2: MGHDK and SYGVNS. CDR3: CASSEGTGPFFETQYF. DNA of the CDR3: TGTGCCAGCAGTGAAGGGACAGGGCCCTTCTTCGAGACCCAGTACTTC.

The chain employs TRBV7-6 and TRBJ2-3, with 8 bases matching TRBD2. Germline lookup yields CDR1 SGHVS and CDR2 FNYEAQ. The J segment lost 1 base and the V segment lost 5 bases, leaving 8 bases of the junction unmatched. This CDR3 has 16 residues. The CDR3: CASSPLGAGGTDTQYF. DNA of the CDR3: TGTGCCAGCAGCCCGCTTGGAGCGGGAGGCACAGATACGCAGTATTTT.

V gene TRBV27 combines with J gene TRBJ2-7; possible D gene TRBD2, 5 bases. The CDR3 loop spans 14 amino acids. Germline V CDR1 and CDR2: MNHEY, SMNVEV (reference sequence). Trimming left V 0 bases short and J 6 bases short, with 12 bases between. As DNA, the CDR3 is TGTGCCAGCAGTTTATCTTTCCCAGGAGGCGAGCAGTACTTC. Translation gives CASSLSFPGGEQYF.

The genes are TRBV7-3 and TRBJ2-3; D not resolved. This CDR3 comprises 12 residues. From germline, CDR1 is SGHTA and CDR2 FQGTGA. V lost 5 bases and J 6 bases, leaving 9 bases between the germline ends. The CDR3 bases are TGTGCCAGCAGCCCAAACACGGATACGCAGTATTTT. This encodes CASSPNTDTQYF.

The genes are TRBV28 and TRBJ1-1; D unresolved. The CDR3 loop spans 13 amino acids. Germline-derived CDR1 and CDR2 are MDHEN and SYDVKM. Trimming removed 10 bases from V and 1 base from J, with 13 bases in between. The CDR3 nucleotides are TGTGCCACAATAAAAACGGGGAACACTGAAGCTTTCTTT. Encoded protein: CATIKTGNTEAFF.

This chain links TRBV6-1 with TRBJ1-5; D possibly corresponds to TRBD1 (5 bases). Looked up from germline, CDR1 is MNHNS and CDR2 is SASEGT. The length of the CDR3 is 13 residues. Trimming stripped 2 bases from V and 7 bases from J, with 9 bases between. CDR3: CASSEWGSQPQHF. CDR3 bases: TGTGCCAGCAGTGAATGGGGGAGCCAGCCCCAGCATTTT.

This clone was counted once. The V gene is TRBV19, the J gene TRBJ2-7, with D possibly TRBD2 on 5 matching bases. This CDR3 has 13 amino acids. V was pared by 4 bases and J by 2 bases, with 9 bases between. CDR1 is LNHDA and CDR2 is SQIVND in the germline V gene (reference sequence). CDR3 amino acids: CASSRAETYEQYF. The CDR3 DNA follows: TGTGCCAGTAGTAGAGCGGAAACCTACGAGCAGTACTTC. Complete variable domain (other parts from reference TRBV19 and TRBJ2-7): DGGITQSPKYLFRKEGQNVTLSCEQNLNHDAMYWYRQDPGQGLRLIYYSQIVNDFQKGDIAEGYSVSREKKESFPLTVTSAQKNPTAFYLCASSRAETYEQYFGPGTRLTVT.

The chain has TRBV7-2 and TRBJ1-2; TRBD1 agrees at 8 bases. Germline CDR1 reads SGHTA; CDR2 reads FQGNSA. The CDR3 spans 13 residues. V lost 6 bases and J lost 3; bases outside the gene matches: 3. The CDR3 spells CASRLTGDYGYTF. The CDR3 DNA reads TGTGCCAGCAGGTTGACAGGGGACTATGGCTACACCTTC.

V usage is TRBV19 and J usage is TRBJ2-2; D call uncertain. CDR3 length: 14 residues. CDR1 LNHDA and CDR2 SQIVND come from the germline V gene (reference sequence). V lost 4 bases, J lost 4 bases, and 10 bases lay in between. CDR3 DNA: TGTGCCAGTAGTACCGATCTTATCACCGGGGAGCTGTTTTTT. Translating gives CASSTDLITGELFF.

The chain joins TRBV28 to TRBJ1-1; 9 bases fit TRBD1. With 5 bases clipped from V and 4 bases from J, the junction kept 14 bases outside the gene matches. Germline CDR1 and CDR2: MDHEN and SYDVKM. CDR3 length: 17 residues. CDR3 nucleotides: TGTGCCAGCAGTGCCCCGGGACAGGGCCTTCTTGCCACTGAAGCTTTCTTT. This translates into CASSAPGQGLLATEAFF.

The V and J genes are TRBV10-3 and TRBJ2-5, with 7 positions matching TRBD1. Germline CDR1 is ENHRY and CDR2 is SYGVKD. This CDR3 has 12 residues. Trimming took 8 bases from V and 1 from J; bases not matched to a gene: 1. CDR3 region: CAIAGGQETQYF. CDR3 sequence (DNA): TGTGCCATCGCAGGGGGCCAAGAGACCCAGTACTTC.

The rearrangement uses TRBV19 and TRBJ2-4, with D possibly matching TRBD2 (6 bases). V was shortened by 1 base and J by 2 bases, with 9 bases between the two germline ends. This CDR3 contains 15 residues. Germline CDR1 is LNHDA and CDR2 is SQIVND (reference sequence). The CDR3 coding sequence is TGTGCCAGTAGTATAGGGGGGGTGACCAAAAACATTCAGTACTTC. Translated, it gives CASSIGGVTKNIQYF. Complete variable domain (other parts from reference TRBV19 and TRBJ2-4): DGGITQSPKYLFRKEGQNVTLSCEQNLNHDAMYWYRQDPGQGLRLIYYSQIVNDFQKGDIAEGYSVSREKKESFPLTVTSAQKNPTAFYLCASSIGGVTKNIQYFGAGTRLSVL.

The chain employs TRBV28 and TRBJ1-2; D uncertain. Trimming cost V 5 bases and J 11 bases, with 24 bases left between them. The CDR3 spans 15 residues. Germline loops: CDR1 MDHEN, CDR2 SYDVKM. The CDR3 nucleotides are TGTGCCAGCAGTCCTCTTCAGGCTTTTCAGAGCGGATACACCTTC. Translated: CASSPLQAFQSGYTF.

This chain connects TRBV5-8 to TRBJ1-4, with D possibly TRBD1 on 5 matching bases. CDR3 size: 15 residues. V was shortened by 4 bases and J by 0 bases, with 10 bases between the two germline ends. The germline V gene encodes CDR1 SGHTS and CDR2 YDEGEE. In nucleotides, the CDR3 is TGTGCCAGCAGCCGAGGAGGGGCAACTAATGAAAAACTGTTTTTT. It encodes CASSRGGATNEKLFF.

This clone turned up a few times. CDR3 protein: CASSFEGRAYNEQFF. The CDR3 DNA is TGTGCCAGCAGTTTTGAAGGGAGGGCTTACAATGAGCAGTTCTTC. This chain joins TRBV27 and TRBJ2-1; 7 bases line up with TRBD2. CDR3 length: 15 amino acids. Germline V gives CDR1 MNHEY, CDR2 SMNVEV (reference sequence). J was trimmed by 4 bases and V by 3 bases; bases with no gene match: 6.

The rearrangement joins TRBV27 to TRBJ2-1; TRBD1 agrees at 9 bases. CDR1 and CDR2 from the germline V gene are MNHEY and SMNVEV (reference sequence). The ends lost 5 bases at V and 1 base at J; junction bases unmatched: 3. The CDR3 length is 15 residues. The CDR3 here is CASSLDRGSYNEQFF. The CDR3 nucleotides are TGTGCCAGCAGTCTCGACAGGGGGTCCTACAATGAGCAGTTCTTC.

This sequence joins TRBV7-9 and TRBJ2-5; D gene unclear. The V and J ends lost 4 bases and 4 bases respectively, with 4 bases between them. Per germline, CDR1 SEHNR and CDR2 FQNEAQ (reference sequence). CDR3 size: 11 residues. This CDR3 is CASSSLETQYF. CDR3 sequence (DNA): TGTGCCAGCAGCTCGTTAGAGACCCAGTACTTC.

CDR3 loop: CASSIGTTVPYGYTF. In DNA form, the CDR3 reads TGTGCCAGTAGTATCGGGACAACCGTTCCGTATGGCTACACCTTC. V is TRBV19 and J is TRBJ1-2; TRBD1 is a possible D gene (6 bases). Per the germline V gene, CDR1 is LNHDA and CDR2 is SQIVND (reference sequence). CDR3 size: 15 residues. Between the trimmed V and J ends, which lost 3 bases and 5 bases, there was a span of 16 bases.

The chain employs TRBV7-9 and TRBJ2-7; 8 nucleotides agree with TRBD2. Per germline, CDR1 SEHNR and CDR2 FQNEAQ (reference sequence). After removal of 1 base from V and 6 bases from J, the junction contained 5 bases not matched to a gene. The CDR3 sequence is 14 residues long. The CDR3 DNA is TGTGCCAGCAGCTTAGACCCTAGCGGGTCCGAGCAGTACTTC. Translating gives CASSLDPSGSEQYF.

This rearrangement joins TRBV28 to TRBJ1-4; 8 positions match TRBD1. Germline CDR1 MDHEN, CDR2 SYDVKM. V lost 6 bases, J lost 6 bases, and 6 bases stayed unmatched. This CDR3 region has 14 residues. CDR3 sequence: CASSRGQVHEKLFF. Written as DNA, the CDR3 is TGTGCCAGCAGCCGGGGACAGGTACATGAAAAACTGTTTTTT.

The CDR3 region is CASSFSIAGNEQFF. The CDR3, as DNA: TGTGCCAGCAGTTTCTCGATAGCGGGCAATGAGCAGTTCTTC. The chain carries TRBV28 and TRBJ2-1; TRBD2 aligns across 7 bases. The J segment lost 6 bases and the V segment lost 3 bases, leaving 5 bases of the junction unmatched. The CDR3 consists of 14 residues. Germline CDR1 and CDR2: MDHEN and SYDVKM.

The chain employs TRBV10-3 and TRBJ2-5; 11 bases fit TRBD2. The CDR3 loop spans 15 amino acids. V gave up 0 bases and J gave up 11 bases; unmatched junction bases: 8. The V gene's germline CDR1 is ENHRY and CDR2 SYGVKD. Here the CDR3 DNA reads TGTGCCATCAGTGAGTCAGAGGCTAGCGGGGGGCGGCAGTACTTC. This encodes CAISESEASGGRQYF.

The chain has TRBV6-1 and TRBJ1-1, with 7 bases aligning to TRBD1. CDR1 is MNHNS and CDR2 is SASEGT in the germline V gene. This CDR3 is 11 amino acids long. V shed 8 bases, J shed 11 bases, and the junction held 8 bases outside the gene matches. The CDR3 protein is CASPGTVGAFF. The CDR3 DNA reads TGTGCCAGCCCCGGGACAGTTGGTGCTTTCTTT.